This T cell receptor (beta chain) is from a study of T cell repertoires in cytomegalovirus infection. Study-level background: HLA-B-restricted CMV epitopes that are well studied were used alongside recently identified HLA-C-restricted ones. Public TCR beta signatures were indicative of both CMV infection and a matching HLA type.

V was pared by 1 base and J by 6 bases, with 10 bases between. The CDR3 loop spans 14 amino acids. CDR1 is SGHNT and CDR2 is YENEEA in the germline V gene. This clonotype was seen a handful of times. Its specificity is unknown. TCRdb analysed the reads with MiXCR anew, one entry per CDR3 protein. The table shows hundreds of thousands of distinct CDR3 sequences, with roughly 34% occurring only once. Notes on the study in general: Clonotypes of TCR beta that were HLA-C-restricted and CMV-specific dominated the ex vivo response. Carriers of CMV plus the relevant HLA were identified by cumulative public TCR beta family frequency.

This receptor was obtained from a human donor in good health (CMV status not recorded). Some clones in this sample may be carry-over from other donors' samples. V usage is TRBV11-3 and J usage is TRBJ2-1; perhaps D is TRBD1 or TRBD2 (5 bases each). Source: cultured PBMCs, taken from culture after CMV antigen stimulation. The CDR3 DNA reads TGTGCCAGCAGCTTAGGGGGGAACGGCAATGAGCAGTTCTTC. This codes for CASSLGGNGNEQFF.